These T cell receptor beta chains were read from a single sample in a study of cytomegalovirus exposure and HLA in healthy donors. Repertoires were generated with immunoSEQ multiplex PCR, while TCRdb's copy carries only in-frame clones and drops some. The table records about 150,000 clones, roughly 82% of them present only once. The sequencing sample was made of PBMCs. Receptor source: a male donor in good health and CMV-seronegative. Each CDR3 is given with its conserved first and last residue. D genes are given only for firm matches. The size of a clone is reported for some rows only, either as once, few or many, or as a class for expanded clones.

d_call j_call clone_size v_call cdr3_nt cdr3_aa
. TRBJ1-5 . TRBV6-5 TGTGCCAGCAGTTCACTCGGGATGGGAAATCAGCCCCAGCATTTT CASSSLGMGNQPQHF
. TRBJ1-2 once TRBV7-9 TGTGCCAGCAGCTTAAGTTCGGCAGGGGTAAACTATGGCTACACCTTC CASSLSSAGVNYGYTF
. TRBJ1-1 . TRBV28 TGTGCCAGCAGTTCACAGACAGGTGAAGCTTTCTTT CASSSQTGEAFF
. TRBJ1-3 . TRBV28 TGTGCCAGCAGTTCCATCGGGATCAATGGAAACACCATATATTTT CASSSIGINGNTIYF
. TRBJ1-5 few TRBV19 TGTGCCAGCCGGGACACGTTAAATCAGCCCCAGCATTTT CASRDTLNQPQHF
. TRBJ2-7 . TRBV6-1 TGTGCCAGCAGTCAGACACAGGGTTACGAGCAGTACTTC CASSQTQGYEQYF
. TRBJ2-7 . TRBV7-9 TGTTCCAGCAGCTTTTCACGGGGGGCGGGGGAGCAGTACTTC CSSSFSRGAGEQYF
. TRBJ2-1 . TRBV5-1 TGCGCCAGCAGCCTAGGGGGGAGGGACAATGAGCAGTTCTTC CASSLGGRDNEQFF
TRBD1 TRBJ1-1 . TRBV5-4 TGTGCCAGCAGCTTGGCCCTCACAGGGGGCACTGAAGCTTTCTTT CASSLALTGGTEAFF
TRBD2 TRBJ2-1 . TRBV19 TGTGCCAGTAGTACGACTAGCGGGATTGAGCAGTTCTTC CASSTTSGIEQFF
TRBD1 TRBJ1-6 . TRBV6-1 TGTGCCAGTGACTACGGGACAGAAAATTCACCCCTCCACTTT CASDYGTENSPLHF
TRBD1 TRBJ2-3 once TRBV27 TGTGCCAGCACATTCCGGGACAGGGTTAGTGGTACGCAGTATTTT CASTFRDRVSGTQYF
TRBD1 TRBJ1-5 . TRBV7-9 TGTGCCAGCAGCTTAGCGTCCCCGGGGGGACAGGGAAATCAGCCCCAGCATTTT CASSLASPGGQGNQPQHF
. TRBJ2-7 . TRBV29-1 TGCAGCGTTGAGGGGGGCTACGAGCAGTACTTC CSVEGGYEQYF
TRBD2 TRBJ2-3 . TRBV25-1 TGTGCCAGCAGTGAAATCGGAGCGGGATTGGCAGATACGCAGTATTTT CASSEIGAGLADTQYF
TRBD1 TRBJ2-5 once TRBV19 TGTGCCAGTAGTATAGACAGGGGGATGGAGACCCAGTACTTC CASSIDRGMETQYF
TRBD2 TRBJ2-7 . TRBV28 TGTGCCAGCAGTTCACAAACCTCGGGACTAGCATTGGGCGAGCAGTACTTC CASSSQTSGLALGEQYF
. TRBJ2-1 . TRBV5-1 TGCGCCAGCAGCTTGGCGTCGGGGACTGGTGAGCAGTTCTTC CASSLASGTGEQFF
. TRBJ2-2 . TRBV30 TGTGCCTGGAGTGTACTGCGTCGGGGGACCACCGGGGAGCTGTTTTTT CAWSVLRRGTTGELFF
. TRBJ1-6 . TRBV7-9 TGTGCCAGCAGCGGGACTAGGCGGGGGGACAATTCACCCCTCCACTTT CASSGTRRGDNSPLHF
TRBD2 TRBJ2-7 few TRBV18 TGTGCCAGCTCACCGGGCCCTAGCGGGTGGTCCTACGAGCAGTACTTC CASSPGPSGWSYEQYF
TRBD1 TRBJ2-7 . TRBV19 TGTGCCAGTAGTATATCGGGCCGCCTGGACAGGGTGACCTACGAGCAGTACTTC CASSISGRLDRVTYEQYF
TRBD2 TRBJ2-7 . TRBV7-6 TGTGCCAGCAGCTTAGCTGCGGGAGGCGCCTACGAGCAGTACTTC CASSLAAGGAYEQYF
. TRBJ1-5 . TRBV19 TGTGCCAGTAGTATCGTGGGGCATCAGCCCCAGCATTTT CASSIVGHQPQHF